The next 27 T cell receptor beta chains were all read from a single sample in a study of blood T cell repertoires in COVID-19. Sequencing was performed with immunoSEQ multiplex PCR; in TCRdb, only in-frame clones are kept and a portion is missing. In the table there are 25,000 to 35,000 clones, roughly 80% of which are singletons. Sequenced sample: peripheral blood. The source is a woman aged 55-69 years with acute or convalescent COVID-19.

Written as DNA, the CDR3 is TGTGCCAGCAGCTTGGGTCCAAGGCGGACCGGGGAGCTGTTTTTT. This encodes CASSLGPRRTGELFF. The chain carries TRBV7-3 and TRBJ2-2; D remains unclear. The CDR3 is 15 amino acids. In germline, CDR1 is SGHTA, CDR2 FQGTGA. With 3 bases removed from V and 5 bases from J, the gap between germline ends came to 13 bases.

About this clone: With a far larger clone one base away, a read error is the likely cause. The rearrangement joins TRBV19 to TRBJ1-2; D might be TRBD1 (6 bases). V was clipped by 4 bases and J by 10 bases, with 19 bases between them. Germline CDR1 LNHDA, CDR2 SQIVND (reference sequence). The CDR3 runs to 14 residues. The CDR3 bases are TGTGCCAGTAGTAGTCCGGGACAACTCAGGGTCTACACCTTC. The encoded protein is CASSSPGQLRVYTF.

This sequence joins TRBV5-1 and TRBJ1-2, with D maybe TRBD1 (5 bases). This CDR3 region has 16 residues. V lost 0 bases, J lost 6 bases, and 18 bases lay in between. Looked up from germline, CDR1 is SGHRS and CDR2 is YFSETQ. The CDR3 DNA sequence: TGCGCCAGCAGCTTGGGGGCCTCTACGGCGGGGGATGGCTACACCTTC. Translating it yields CASSLGASTAGDGYTF.

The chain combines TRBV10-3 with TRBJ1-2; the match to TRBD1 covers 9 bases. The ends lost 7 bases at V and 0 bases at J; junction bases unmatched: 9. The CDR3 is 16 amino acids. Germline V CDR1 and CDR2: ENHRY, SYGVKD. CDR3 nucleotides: TGTGCCATCACGTCCGGGACAGGGAACGCTAACTATGGCTACACCTTC. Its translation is CAITSGTGNANYGYTF.

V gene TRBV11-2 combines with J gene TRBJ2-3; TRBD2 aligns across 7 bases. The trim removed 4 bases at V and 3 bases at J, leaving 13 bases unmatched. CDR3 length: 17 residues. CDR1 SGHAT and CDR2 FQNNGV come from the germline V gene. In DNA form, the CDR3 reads TGTGCCAGCAGCTCTAGCGGAGGGTTAGGGCGGACAGATACGCAGTATTTT. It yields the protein CASSSSGGLGRTDTQYF. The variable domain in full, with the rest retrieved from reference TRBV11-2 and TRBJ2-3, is EAGVAQSPRYKIIEKRQSVAFWCNPISGHATLYWYQQILGQGPKLLIQFQNNGVVDDSQLPKDRFSAERLKGVDSTLKIQPAKLEDSAVYLCASSSSGGLGRTDTQYFGPGTRLTVL.

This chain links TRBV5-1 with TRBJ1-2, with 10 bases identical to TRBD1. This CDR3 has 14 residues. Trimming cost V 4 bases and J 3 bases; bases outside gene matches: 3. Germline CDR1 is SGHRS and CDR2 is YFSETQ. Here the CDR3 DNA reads TGCGCCAGCAGCACAGGACAGGGGGACTATGGCTACACCTTC. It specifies CASSTGQGDYGYTF. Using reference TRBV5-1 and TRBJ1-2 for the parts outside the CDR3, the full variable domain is KAGVTQTPRYLIKTRGQQVTLSCSPISGHRSVSWYQQTPGQGLQFLFEYFSETQRNKGNFPGRFSGRQFSNSRSEMNVSTLELGDSALYLCASSTGQGDYGYTFGSGTRLTVV.

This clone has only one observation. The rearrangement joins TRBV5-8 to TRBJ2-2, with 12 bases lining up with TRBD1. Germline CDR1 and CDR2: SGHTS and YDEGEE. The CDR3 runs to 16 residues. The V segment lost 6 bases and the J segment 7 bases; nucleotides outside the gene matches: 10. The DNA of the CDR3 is TGTGCCAGCAACCCGGGACAGGGGGCGCAGGACGGGGAGCTGTTTTTT. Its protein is CASNPGQGAQDGELFF.

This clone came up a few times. CDR3: CASSYSGQGAREAFF. CDR3 bases: TGTGCCAGCAGTTACTCAGGACAGGGGGCCAGAGAAGCTTTCTTT. This rearrangement joins TRBV6-5 to TRBJ1-1, with 11 nucleotides matching TRBD1. The CDR3 has 15 residues. From germline, CDR1 is MNHEY and CDR2 SVGAGI. The J segment lost 8 bases and the V segment lost 0 bases, leaving 5 bases of the junction unmatched.

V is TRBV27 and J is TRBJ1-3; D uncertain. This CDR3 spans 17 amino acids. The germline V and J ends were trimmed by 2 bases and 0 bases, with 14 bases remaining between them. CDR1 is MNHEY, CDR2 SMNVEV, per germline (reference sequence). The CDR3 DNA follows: TGTGCCAGCAGTTTACTCGGTGCCGCCGGCTCTGGAAACACCATATATTTT. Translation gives CASSLLGAAGSGNTIYF.

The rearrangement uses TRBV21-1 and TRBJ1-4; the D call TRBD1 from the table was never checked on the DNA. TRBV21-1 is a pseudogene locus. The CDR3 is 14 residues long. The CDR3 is CASTSTGDNEKLFF. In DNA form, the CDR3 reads TGTGCCAGCACCTCGACAGGGGATAATGAAAAACTGTTTTTT.

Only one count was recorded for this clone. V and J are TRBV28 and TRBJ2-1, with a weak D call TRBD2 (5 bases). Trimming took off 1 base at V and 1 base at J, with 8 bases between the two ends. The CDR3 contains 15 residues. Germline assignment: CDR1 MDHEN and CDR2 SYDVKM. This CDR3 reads CASSLLRGSYNEQFF. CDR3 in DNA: TGTGCCAGCAGTTTATTACGGGGTTCCTACAATGAGCAGTTCTTC.

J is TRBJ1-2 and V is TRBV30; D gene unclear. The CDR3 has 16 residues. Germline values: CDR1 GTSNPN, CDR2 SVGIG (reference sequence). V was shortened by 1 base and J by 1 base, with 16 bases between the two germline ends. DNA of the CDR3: TGTGCCTGGAGTGACCCGGGGAGGATCCGTAACTATGGCTACACCTTC. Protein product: CAWSDPGRIRNYGYTF.

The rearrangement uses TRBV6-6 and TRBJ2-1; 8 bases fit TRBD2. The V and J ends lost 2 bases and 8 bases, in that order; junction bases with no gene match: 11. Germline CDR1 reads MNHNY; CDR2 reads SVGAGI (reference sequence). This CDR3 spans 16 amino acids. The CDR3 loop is CASSYKGTRNGDEQFF. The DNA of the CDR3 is TGTGCCAGCAGTTACAAGGGGACTAGAAACGGCGATGAGCAGTTCTTC.

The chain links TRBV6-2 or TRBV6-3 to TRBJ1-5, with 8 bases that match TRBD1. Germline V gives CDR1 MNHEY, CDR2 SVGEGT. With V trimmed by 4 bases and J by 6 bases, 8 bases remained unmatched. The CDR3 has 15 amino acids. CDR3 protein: CASSSPPDRAQPQHF. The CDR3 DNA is TGTGCCAGCAGTTCCCCCCCGGACAGGGCTCAGCCCCAGCATTTT.

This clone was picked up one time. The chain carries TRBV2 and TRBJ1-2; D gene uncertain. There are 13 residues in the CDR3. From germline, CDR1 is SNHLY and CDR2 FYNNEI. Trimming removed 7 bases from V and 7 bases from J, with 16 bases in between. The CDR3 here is CASNSQAYIGYTF. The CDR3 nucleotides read TGTGCCAGCAACTCCCAGGCTTACATTGGCTACACCTTC. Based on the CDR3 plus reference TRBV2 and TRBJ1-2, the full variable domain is EPEVTQTPSHQVTQMGQEVILRCVPISNHLYFYWYRQILGQKVEFLVSFYNNEISEKSEIFDDQFSVERPDGSNFTLKIRSTKLEDSAMYFCASNSQAYIGYTFGSGTRLTVV.

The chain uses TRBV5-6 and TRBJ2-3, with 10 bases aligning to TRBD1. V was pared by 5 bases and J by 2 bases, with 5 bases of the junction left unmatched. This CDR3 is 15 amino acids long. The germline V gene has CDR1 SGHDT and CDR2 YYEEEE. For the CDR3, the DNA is TGTGCCAGCAGTTGGACAGGGGGACACACAGATACGCAGTATTTT. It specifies CASSWTGGHTDTQYF.

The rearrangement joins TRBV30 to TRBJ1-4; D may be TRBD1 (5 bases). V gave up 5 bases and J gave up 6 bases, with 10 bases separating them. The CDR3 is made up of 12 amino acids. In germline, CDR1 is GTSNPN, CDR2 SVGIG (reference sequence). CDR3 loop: CAWRGNDEKLFF. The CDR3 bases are TGTGCCTGGCGGGGGAATGATGAAAAACTGTTTTTT. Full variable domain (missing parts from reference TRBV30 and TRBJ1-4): SQTIHQWPATLVQPVGSPLSLECTVEGTSNPNLYWYRQAAGRGLQLLFYSVGIGQISSEVPQNLSASRPQDRQFILSSKKLLLSDSGFYLCAWRGNDEKLFFGSGTQLSVL.

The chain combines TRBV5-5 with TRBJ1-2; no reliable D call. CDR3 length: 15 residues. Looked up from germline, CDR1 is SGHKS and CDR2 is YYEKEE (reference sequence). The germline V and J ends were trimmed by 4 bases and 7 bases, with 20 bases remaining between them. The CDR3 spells CASSTMTRPLFGYTF. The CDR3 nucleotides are TGTGCCAGCAGCACCATGACAAGGCCCCTTTTTGGCTACACCTTC.

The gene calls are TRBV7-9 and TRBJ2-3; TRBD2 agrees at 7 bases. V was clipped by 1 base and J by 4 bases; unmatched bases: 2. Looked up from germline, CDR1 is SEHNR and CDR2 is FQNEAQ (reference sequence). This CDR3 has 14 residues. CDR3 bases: TGTGCCAGCAGCTTAGGTGCGGGGGCAGATACGCAGTATTTT. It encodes CASSLGAGADTQYF.

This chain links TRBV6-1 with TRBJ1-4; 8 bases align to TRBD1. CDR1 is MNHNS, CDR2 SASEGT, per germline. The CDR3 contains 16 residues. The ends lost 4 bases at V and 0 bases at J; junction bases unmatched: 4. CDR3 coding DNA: TGTGCCAGCAGTGGGGACAGGACCACAACTAATGAAAAACTGTTTTTT. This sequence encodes CASSGDRTTTNEKLFF.

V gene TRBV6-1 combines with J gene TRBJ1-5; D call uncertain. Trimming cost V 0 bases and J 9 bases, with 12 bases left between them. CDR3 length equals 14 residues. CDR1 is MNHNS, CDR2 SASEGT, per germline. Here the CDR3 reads CASSEAGGSGPQHF. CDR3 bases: TGTGCCAGCAGTGAAGCCGGAGGGAGTGGGCCCCAGCATTTT.

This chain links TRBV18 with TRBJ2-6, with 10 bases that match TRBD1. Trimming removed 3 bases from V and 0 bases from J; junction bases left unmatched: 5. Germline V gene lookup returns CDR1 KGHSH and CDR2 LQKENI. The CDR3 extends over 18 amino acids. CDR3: CASSPPGQGTSGANVLTF. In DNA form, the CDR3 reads TGTGCCAGCTCACCGCCGGGACAGGGGACCTCTGGGGCCAACGTCCTGACTTTC.

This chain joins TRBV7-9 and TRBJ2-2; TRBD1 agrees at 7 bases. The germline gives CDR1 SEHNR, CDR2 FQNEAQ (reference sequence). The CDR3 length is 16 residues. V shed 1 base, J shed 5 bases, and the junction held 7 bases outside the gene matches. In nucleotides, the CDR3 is TGTGCCAGCAGCTTAGGGACAGGATTTTATACCGGGGAGCTGTTTTTT. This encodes CASSLGTGFYTGELFF.

The CDR3 DNA sequence: TGTGCCAGCAGTCGGGAGTCTGGGGCCAACGTCCTGACTTTC. Protein: CASSRESGANVLTF. The chain recombines TRBV2 with TRBJ2-6; a weak D match, TRBD2 (6 bases). The length of the CDR3 is 14 residues. Between the trimmed V and J ends, which lost 5 bases and 1 base, there was a span of 6 bases. Germline CDR1 reads SNHLY; CDR2 reads FYNNEI.

The chain's CDR3 is CASSPGDFVGDNEKLFF. The CDR3 DNA reads TGTGCCAGCTCACCCGGCGACTTTGTCGGAGATAATGAAAAACTGTTTTTT. This chain links TRBV18 with TRBJ1-4, with D unclear. V shed 3 bases and J shed 4 bases, with 18 bases lying between them. This CDR3 spans 17 amino acids. Germline-derived CDR1 and CDR2 are KGHSH and LQKENI. Using reference TRBV18 and TRBJ1-4 for the parts outside the CDR3, the full variable domain is NAGVMQNPRHLVRRRGQEARLRCSPMKGHSHVYWYRQLPEEGLKFMVYLQKENIIDESGMPKERFSAEFPKEGPSILRIQQVVRGDSAAYFCASSPGDFVGDNEKLFFGSGTQLSVL.

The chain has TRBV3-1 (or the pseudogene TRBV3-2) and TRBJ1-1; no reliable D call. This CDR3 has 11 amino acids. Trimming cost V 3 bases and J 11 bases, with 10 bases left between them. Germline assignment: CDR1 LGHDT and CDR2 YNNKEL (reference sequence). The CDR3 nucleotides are TGTGCCAGCAGCCAGTCCTCTCGGGCTTTCTTT. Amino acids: CASSQSSRAFF.

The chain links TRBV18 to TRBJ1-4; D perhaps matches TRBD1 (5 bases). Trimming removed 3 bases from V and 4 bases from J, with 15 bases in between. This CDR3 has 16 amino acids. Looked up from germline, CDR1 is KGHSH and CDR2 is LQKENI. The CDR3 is CASSPLQGGGNEKLFF. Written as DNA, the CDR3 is TGTGCCAGCTCACCCCTTCAGGGTGGCGGTAATGAAAAACTGTTTTTT.